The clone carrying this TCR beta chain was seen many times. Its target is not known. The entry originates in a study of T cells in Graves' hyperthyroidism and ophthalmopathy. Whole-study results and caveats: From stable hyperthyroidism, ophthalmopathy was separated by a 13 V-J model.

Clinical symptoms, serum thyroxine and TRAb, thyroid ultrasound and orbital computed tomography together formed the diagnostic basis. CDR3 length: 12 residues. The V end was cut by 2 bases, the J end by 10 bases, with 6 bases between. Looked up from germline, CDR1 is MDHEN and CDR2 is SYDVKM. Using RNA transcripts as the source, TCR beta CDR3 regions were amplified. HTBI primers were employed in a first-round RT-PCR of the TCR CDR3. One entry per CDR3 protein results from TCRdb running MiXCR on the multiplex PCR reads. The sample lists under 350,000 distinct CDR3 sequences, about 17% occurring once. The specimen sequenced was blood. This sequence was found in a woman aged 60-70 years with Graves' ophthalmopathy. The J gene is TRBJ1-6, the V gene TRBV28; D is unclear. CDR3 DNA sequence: TGTGCCAGCAGTTTACGGGAATCACCCCTCCACTTT. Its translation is CASSLRESPLHF.